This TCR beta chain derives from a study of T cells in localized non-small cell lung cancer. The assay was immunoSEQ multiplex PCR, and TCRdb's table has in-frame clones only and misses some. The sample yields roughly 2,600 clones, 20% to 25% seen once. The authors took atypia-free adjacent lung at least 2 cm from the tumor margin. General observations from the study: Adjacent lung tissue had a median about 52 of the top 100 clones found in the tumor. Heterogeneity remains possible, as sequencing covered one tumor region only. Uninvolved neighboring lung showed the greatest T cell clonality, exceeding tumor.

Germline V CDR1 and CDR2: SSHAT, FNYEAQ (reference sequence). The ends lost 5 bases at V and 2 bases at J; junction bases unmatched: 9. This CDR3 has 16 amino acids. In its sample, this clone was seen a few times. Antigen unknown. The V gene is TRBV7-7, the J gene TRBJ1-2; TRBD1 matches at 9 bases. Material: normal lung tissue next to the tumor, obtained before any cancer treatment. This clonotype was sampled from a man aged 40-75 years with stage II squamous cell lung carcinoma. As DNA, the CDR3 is TGTGCCAGCAGCCTGGGGACAGGGCTTAAGAACTATGGCTACACCTTC. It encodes CASSLGTGLKNYGYTF. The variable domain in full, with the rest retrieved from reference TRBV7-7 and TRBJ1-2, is GAGVSQSPRYKVTKRGQDVTLRCDPISSHATLYWYQQALGQGPEFLTYFNYEAQPDKSGLPSDRFSAERPEGSISTLTIQRTEQRDSAMYRCASSLGTGLKNYGYTFGSGTRLTVV.